This TCR beta chain derives from a study of OX40 agonist ivuxolimab in advanced cancers. Concerning this clone: Its matching antigen is unknown.

Germline CDR1 is WNHNN and CDR2 is SYGVQD (reference sequence). The CDR3 totals 15 residues. The V gene end was trimmed by 2 bases and the J gene end by 1 base; junction bases not matched to a gene: 3. Study-wide points: Some nonresponders also had low normalized T-cell clonal expansion.

Profiling relied on immunoSEQ multiplex PCR, and the TCRdb table lists in-frame clones only, not all of them. The table lists around 11,000 clones, 77% of them singletons. The TCR was taken from an adult with an advanced solid tumor such as melanoma, head and neck, liver or kidney cancer. The sequences come from CD4+ or CD8+ T cells sorted from blood, collected in a trial of the OX40 agonist ivuxolimab. The chain employs TRBV10-1 and TRBJ2-7; 9 nucleotides line up with TRBD1. The CDR3 protein is CASSEPGQGSYEQYF. The DNA for the CDR3 is TGCGCCAGCAGTGAGCCGGGACAGGGATCCTACGAGCAGTACTTC.